This record concerns one T cell receptor (beta chain) sequence. Antigen unknown. This sample was taken from a study of vaccination effects on CD4 cells after COVID-19. Germline V gives CDR1 SEHNR, CDR2 FQNEAQ (reference sequence). V lost 5 bases, J lost 2 bases, and 17 bases lay in between. This CDR3 is 16 amino acids long. The culture ran for 10 days, and then CD4+ T cells were isolated. The vaccine recipients had no prior SARS-CoV-2 infection, with negative nucleocapsid antibodies. At days 3 and 7, half of the medium was exchanged for IL-2 medium. The protocol was immunoSEQ multiplex PCR, while the TCRdb copy is restricted to in-frame clones and leaves out a portion. The sample lists 32,000 or so clones; about 70% were seen once.

This clonotype was sampled from a human donor who received a COVID-19 vaccine. The specimen was CD4+ T cells from PBMCs cultured without peptide, collected before COVID-19 vaccination. V and J are TRBV7-9 and TRBJ2-3; possible D gene TRBD1, 6 bases. The CDR3 DNA sequence: TGTGCCAGCAGCCCAGTACAGGGAATTTACACAGATACGCAGTATTTT. Amino acids: CASSPVQGIYTDTQYF. Looking up the rest from reference TRBV7-9 and TRBJ2-3 gives the full variable domain: DTGVSQNPRHKITKRGQNVTFRCDPISEHNRLYWYRQTLGQGPEFLTYFQNEAQLEKSRLLSDRFSAERPKGSFSTLEIQRTEQGDSAMYLCASSPVQGIYTDTQYFGPGTRLTVL.